A selection of T cell receptor beta chains follows, all from one sample in a study of T-cell memory formation after mild COVID-19. TCRdb analysed the 5' RACE reads with MiXCR anew, one entry per CDR3 protein. The sample comprises more than 25,000 distinct CDR3 sequences, roughly a sixth of which are singletons, and 1.3% to 1.5% rests with the top ten. Input material: PBMCs or a T cell subset sorted from them (not recorded which). The receptors derive from an adult who had mild COVID-19 (a few samples of this study predate the infection). Cell type and time point are not known. The CDR3 runs from the conserved cysteine through the conserved F or W. D genes are given only for firm matches. The size of a clone is reported for some rows only, either as once, few or many, or as a class for expanded clones.

TRBJ1-4	.	TRBV6-5	many	TGTGCCAGCAGTTACTCGCCGGGGGGCGGTGAAAAACTGTTTTTT	CASSYSPGGGEKLFF
TRBJ1-2	.	TRBV20-1	.	TGCAGTGCTAGACCTCTGGTTAGGGAGGGATGGGGCTACACCTTC	CSARPLVREGWGYTF
TRBJ1-5	TRBD1	TRBV7-2	many	TGTGCCAGCAGCCCGGGACAGAGAGATCAGCCCCAGCATTTT	CASSPGQRDQPQHF
TRBJ1-6	.	TRBV6-1	many	TGTGCCAGCAGTGAAACGGGTAATTCACCCCTCCACTTT	CASSETGNSPLHF
TRBJ1-6	.	TRBV7-8	many	TGTGCCAGCAGCTTAGAACACTTAAGCTCCTATAATTCACCCCTCCACTTT	CASSLEHLSSYNSPLHF
TRBJ2-3	TRBD2	TRBV7-2	many	TGTGCCAGCACCCCCGCGACTAGCGGGAGGGCGGGGACAGATACGCAGTATTTT	CASTPATSGRAGTDTQYF
TRBJ2-1	.	TRBV3-1	many	TGTGCCAGCAGCCGGGGCAATGAGCAGTTCTTC	CASSRGNEQFF
TRBJ1-6	TRBD1	TRBV2	.	TGTGCCAGCAGTGACTCAGGGGGTCGGAATTCACCCCTCCACTTT	CASSDSGGRNSPLHF
TRBJ1-5	.	TRBV15	many	TGTGCCACCAGCAGAGTGAACCAGCCCCAGCATTTT	CATSRVNQPQHF
TRBJ1-5	.	TRBV6-4	many	TGTGCCAGCAGTGCGCAGGGTGGGGGCAATCAGCCCCAGCATTTT	CASSAQGGGNQPQHF
TRBJ1-2	.	TRBV20-1	.	TGCAGTGCTAGAGATTTCGTGGGGAGCCGGGGCTACACCTTC	CSARDFVGSRGYTF
TRBJ1-6	.	TRBV12-3/TRBV12-4	many	TGTGCCAGCAGCGACACCCCGGGGGCTACACCCCTCCACTTT	CASSDTPGATPLHF
TRBJ1-1	.	TRBV5-6	.	TGTGCCAGCAGCTTGGAACACTTAGGTACCACCGGTGAAGCTTTCTTT	CASSLEHLGTTGEAFF
TRBJ2-1	.	TRBV12-3/TRBV12-4	many	TGTGCCAGCAGTCCCGCAACCGGGAAAGGCAATGAGCAGTTCTTC	CASSPATGKGNEQFF
TRBJ2-3	TRBD1	TRBV29-1	medium-sized	TGCAGCGTTGCCCGAAGACAGGGCGGCACAGATACGCAGTATTTT	CSVARRQGGTDTQYF
TRBJ2-2	TRBD1	TRBV12-3/TRBV12-4	many	TGTGCCAGCAGAAGTGCCGGGACAGGAATCACCGGGGAGCTGTTTTTT	CASRSAGTGITGELFF
TRBJ2-3	TRBD1	TRBV5-6	medium-sized	TGTGCCAGCAGCTCGGACAGGGCAGATACGCAGTATTTT	CASSSDRADTQYF
TRBJ2-4	TRBD2	TRBV20-1	many	TGCAGTGCTAGAGTGCCGAAAGCGGGAGCAGCCAAAAACATTCAGTACTTC	CSARVPKAGAAKNIQYF
TRBJ2-1	TRBD2	TRBV9	few	TGTGCCAGCAGCGGCCTCCGCGGGACTAGCGGGAGGGCCGGACCCTACAATGAGCAGTTCTTC	CASSGLRGTSGRAGPYNEQFF
TRBJ2-1	.	TRBV7-8	many	TGTGCCAGCAGCGCCGTGCTAGCGATTCAGTTCTTC	CASSAVLAIQFF
TRBJ1-2	.	TRBV5-1	many	TGCGCCAGCAGCTCGGACCCTGACTCGGGCTATGGCTACACCTTC	CASSSDPDSGYGYTF
TRBJ2-5	.	TRBV7-9	medium-sized	TGTGCCAGCAGCTCGTGGTCGACAGAACGGGAGACCCAGTACTTC	CASSSWSTERETQYF
TRBJ2-7	TRBD1	TRBV24-1	many	TGTGCCACCAGTGATTTTTACCGGGCAGGGACAGGCTACGAGCAGTACTTC	CATSDFYRAGTGYEQYF
TRBJ1-2	.	TRBV2	many	TGTGCCAGCAGCCTGGGACCCGACTATGGCTACACCTTC	CASSLGPDYGYTF
TRBJ2-3	TRBD2	TRBV12-3/TRBV12-4	many	TGTGCCAGCAGCCTAGCGGGAGTTTTAAATACGCAGTATTTT	CASSLAGVLNTQYF
TRBJ2-2	TRBD2	TRBV5-4	many	TGTGCCAGCAGCCATAGCGGGGCCAACACCGGGGAGCTGTTTTTT	CASSHSGANTGELFF
TRBJ1-6	TRBD1	TRBV12-5	.	TGTGCTAGTGGTTTGGTACTGATAACAGGGGCGACGAATTCACCCCTCCACTTT	CASGLVLITGATNSPLHF
TRBJ1-1	TRBD1	TRBV27	many	TGTGCCAGCCGCTGGACAGGGGCTAACACTGAAGCTTTCTTT	CASRWTGANTEAFF
TRBJ1-1	.	TRBV7-3	few	TGTGCCAGCAGCTCTAGCCCGGGGAGAAACACTGAAGCTTTCTTT	CASSSSPGRNTEAFF
TRBJ1-6	.	TRBV4-1	many	TGCGCCAGCAGCCAAGCTCCAGGGATCTCCTATAATTCACCCCTCCACTTT	CASSQAPGISYNSPLHF
TRBJ2-1	.	TRBV18	many	TGTGCCAGCTCACCGCCCCAGGGACGGAACAATGAGCAGTTCTTC	CASSPPQGRNNEQFF
TRBJ2-7	TRBD2	TRBV6-2/TRBV6-3	many	TGTGCCAGCAGTTCTACGGGAGGAGGGGAGCAGTACTTC	CASSSTGGGEQYF
TRBJ2-7	TRBD1	TRBV20-1	many	TGCAGTGCCCCGGACAGGGGGAAAGGTAACGAGCAGTACTTC	CSAPDRGKGNEQYF
TRBJ2-3	TRBD1	TRBV30	.	TGTGCCTGGAGTGGAGGGACAGGTGGTACAGATACGCAGTATTTT	CAWSGGTGGTDTQYF
TRBJ2-7	TRBD2	TRBV15	many	TGTGCCACCAGCAGAGAACTAGCGGACTCCTACGAGCAGTACTTC	CATSRELADSYEQYF
TRBJ1-1	.	TRBV25-1	.	TGTGCCAGCAGTGAGAGGGGCGGAGGACTTGGAGGGAGGGGGACCGCTGAAGCTTTCTTT	CASSERGGGLGGRGTAEAFF
TRBJ1-4	.	TRBV30	many	TGTGCCTGGACTCGGGCCCCAACTAATGAAAAACTGTTTTTT	CAWTRAPTNEKLFF
TRBJ1-1	.	TRBV12-3/TRBV12-4	few	TGTGCCACCACATCGGGGGATGGGGAGGGGACTGAAGCTTTCTTT	CATTSGDGEGTEAFF
TRBJ2-1	TRBD1	TRBV18	many	TGTGCCAGCTCACCCCGGGACAGGGGACGACACAATGAGCAGTTCTTC	CASSPRDRGRHNEQFF
TRBJ1-3	.	TRBV30	many	TGTGCCTGGAGTGGGGGCGTTCGACGGACACTATATTTT	CAWSGGVRRTLYF
TRBJ1-2	TRBD1	TRBV6-5	.	TGTGCCAGCAGTACACGACAGGGCTTCAACATCTATGGCTACACCTTC	CASSTRQGFNIYGYTF
TRBJ2-7	TRBD2	TRBV2	few	TGTGCCAGCAGTAGTAGCGGGAGGGTCGGAGAGCAGTACTTC	CASSSSGRVGEQYF
TRBJ1-1	TRBD1	TRBV20-1	.	TGCAGTGCTTCAGGGGGACCTGAAGCTTTCTTT	CSASGGPEAFF
TRBJ2-6	.	TRBV30	many	TGTGCCTGGAGTGCTGGGGCCAACGTCCTGACTTTC	CAWSAGANVLTF
TRBJ1-3	.	TRBV7-9	many	TGTGCCAGCAGCCTTGACAGAAACACCATATATTTT	CASSLDRNTIYF
TRBJ2-7	.	TRBV27	many	TGTGCCAGCAGTCCCCGACCGACAGAAGTTACGTCCGAGCAGTACTTC	CASSPRPTEVTSEQYF
TRBJ1-1	TRBD1	TRBV20-1	medium-sized	TGCAGTGCTAGCCAGGACAGGAAAGCTTTCTTT	CSASQDRKAFF
TRBJ2-7	.	TRBV7-2	many	TGTGCCAGCAGCTTTCGACAGTCGGTGGGCTACGAGCAGTACTTC	CASSFRQSVGYEQYF
TRBJ1-5	.	TRBV20-1	many	TGCAGTGCTAATGGACGGTTAAATCAGCCCCAGCATTTT	CSANGRLNQPQHF
TRBJ2-2	.	TRBV5-1	many	TGCGCCAGCAGCTTGGCCACAGCTAACACCGGGGAGCTGTTTTTT	CASSLATANTGELFF
TRBJ1-2	.	TRBV7-2	many	TGTGCCAGCAGCTCGACCCAAGGGGGTATACGTGGCTACACCTTC	CASSSTQGGIRGYTF
TRBJ2-7	.	TRBV12-3/TRBV12-4	many	TGTGCCAGCAGTCCCTCGGGTCGCCCCTACGAGCAGTACTTC	CASSPSGRPYEQYF
TRBJ2-3	TRBD2	TRBV12-3/TRBV12-4	many	TGTGCCAGCAGCCCCCGGGGGCTAGCGGGTACAGATACGCAGTATTTT	CASSPRGLAGTDTQYF
TRBJ1-2	TRBD1	TRBV19	.	TGTGCCAGTAGTGCCAAGACAGGGGTCCTTTTGTATGGCTACACCTTC	CASSAKTGVLLYGYTF
TRBJ2-5	TRBD2	TRBV11-2	many	TGTGCCAGCAGCTTAAGGGTAGCGGGGGTACAAGAGACCCAGTACTTC	CASSLRVAGVQETQYF
TRBJ2-3	.	TRBV9	many	TGTGCCAGCAGCGTAGGAGGCTCTCGCTCCACAGATACGCAGTATTTT	CASSVGGSRSTDTQYF
TRBJ1-1	.	TRBV12-3/TRBV12-4	.	TGTGCCAGCAGCAATTTTGGGGGTCTTGAAGCTTTCTTT	CASSNFGGLEAFF
TRBJ2-3	.	TRBV18	many	TGTGCCAGCAGCACAGATACGCAGTATTTT	CASSTDTQYF
TRBJ2-5	.	TRBV30	many	TGTGCCTGGAGGCGGGGTTTCGGGGAGACCCAGTACTTC	CAWRRGFGETQYF